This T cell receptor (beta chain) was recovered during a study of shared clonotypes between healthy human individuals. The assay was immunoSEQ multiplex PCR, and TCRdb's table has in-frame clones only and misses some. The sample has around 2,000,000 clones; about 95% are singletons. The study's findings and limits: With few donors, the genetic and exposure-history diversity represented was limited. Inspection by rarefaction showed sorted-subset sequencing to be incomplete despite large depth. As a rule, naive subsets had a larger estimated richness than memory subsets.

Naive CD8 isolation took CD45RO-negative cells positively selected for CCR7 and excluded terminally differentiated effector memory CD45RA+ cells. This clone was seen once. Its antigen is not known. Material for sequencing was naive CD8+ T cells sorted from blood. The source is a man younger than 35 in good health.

The CDR3 DNA reads as TGCGCCAGCAGCCAAGAGGCGGTTTTGGGGACCTACGAGCAGTACTTC. This sequence encodes CASSQEAVLGTYEQYF. The chain links TRBV4-1 to TRBJ2-7; D is unresolved. Germline V gives CDR1 MGHRA, CDR2 YSYEKL. The CDR3 totals 16 residues. Trimming stripped 0 bases from V and 2 bases from J, with 14 bases between.